The 5 T cell receptor beta chains below all came from one sample that was sequenced in a study of identical twins. TCRdb re-called the 5' RACE reads with MiXCR, one entry per CDR3 protein. Counted here are 1.5 million to 2 million distinct CDR3 sequences, roughly a third occurring once; the ten biggest clones make up 0.25% to 0.3%. The specimen sequenced was cord blood. These receptors came from a newborn girl in good health.

This sequence joins TRBV20-1 and TRBJ2-1; TRBD2 aligns across 12 bases. Trimming removed 4 bases from V and 5 bases from J; junction bases left unmatched: 0. The CDR3 spans 13 residues. Germline CDR1 reads DFQATT; CDR2 reads SNEGSKA (reference sequence). The CDR3 sequence: CSATSGGDNEQFF. CDR3 in DNA: TGCAGTGCTACTAGCGGGGGGGACAATGAGCAGTTCTTC.

The chain combines TRBV14 with TRBJ2-7; TRBD1 matches 8 bases. This CDR3 contains 15 residues. CDR1 is SGHDN, CDR2 FVKESK, per germline. V trimming: 4 bases; J trimming: 2 bases; junction bases outside the gene matches: 7. The CDR3 loop reads CASSPWTGSPYEQYF. CDR3 nucleotide sequence: TGTGCCAGCAGCCCCTGGACAGGGAGCCCCTACGAGCAGTACTTC. Complete variable domain (other parts from reference TRBV14 and TRBJ2-7): EAGVTQFPSHSVIEKGQTVTLRCDPISGHDNLYWYRRVMGKEIKFLLHFVKESKQDESGMPNNRFLAERTGGTYSTLKVQPAELEDSGVYFCASSPWTGSPYEQYFGPGTRLTVT.

This chain joins TRBV15 and TRBJ1-1; unclear D gene. V dropped 1 base and J dropped 1 base, with 4 bases sitting between them. Germline CDR1 reads LNHNV; CDR2 reads YYDKDF (reference sequence). This CDR3 contains 13 residues. The CDR3 reads CATSRVGNTEAFF. The DNA for the CDR3 is TGTGCCACCAGCAGAGTAGGGAACACTGAAGCTTTCTTT.

This clonotype was observed a few times. The rearrangement links TRBV11-2 to TRBJ2-1; TRBD2 matches 15 bases. Germline V lookup: CDR1 SGHAT, CDR2 FQNNGV. The length of the CDR3 is 21 residues. Unmatched junction bases numbered 18, after V lost 0 bases and J lost 9 bases. CDR3 bases: TGTGCCAGCAGCTTAGAAGGTTGGGGACTAGCGGGAGGCCAACCTACAACTGAGCAGTTCTTC. Translating gives CASSLEGWGLAGGQPTTEQFF.

V is TRBV6-5 and J is TRBJ1-5; maybe TRBD1 (5 bases). CDR1 MNHEY and CDR2 SVGAGI come from the germline V gene. The V gene lost 5 bases and the J gene lost 1 base, with 12 bases spanning the gap. The CDR3 is 15 amino acids. CDR3 in DNA: TGTGCCAGCAGTCCTGGGACCTGGAGCAATCAGCCCCAGCATTTT. Its translation: CASSPGTWSNQPQHF.